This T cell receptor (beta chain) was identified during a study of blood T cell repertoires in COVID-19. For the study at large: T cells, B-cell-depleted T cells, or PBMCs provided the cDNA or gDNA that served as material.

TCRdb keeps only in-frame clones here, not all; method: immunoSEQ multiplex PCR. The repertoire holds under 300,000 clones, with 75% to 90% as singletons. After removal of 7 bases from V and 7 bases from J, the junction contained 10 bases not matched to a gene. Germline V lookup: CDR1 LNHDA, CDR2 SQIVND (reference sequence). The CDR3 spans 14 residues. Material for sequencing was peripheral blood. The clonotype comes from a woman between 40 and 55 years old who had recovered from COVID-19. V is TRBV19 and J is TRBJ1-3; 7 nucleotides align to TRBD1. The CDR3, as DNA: TGTGCCAGTAAAAAGCTCGAGGGGGCGAACACCATATATTTT. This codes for CASKKLEGANTIYF.